The text below deals with one T cell receptor (beta chain). At the DNA level, this CDR3 is encoded by other sequences in the same sample as well. This sample stems from a study of blood T cell repertoires in COVID-19. Repertoires were generated with immunoSEQ multiplex PCR, while TCRdb's copy carries only in-frame clones and drops some. The sample has about 190,000 clones; roughly 80% are singletons. Germline assignment: CDR1 LGHDT and CDR2 YNNKEL (reference sequence). CDR3 size: 15 residues. The V and J ends lost 1 base and 7 bases, in that order; junction bases with no gene match: 8. The receptor's source is a woman aged 45-65 years with acute or convalescent COVID-19. The sequenced material came from peripheral blood. The chain links TRBV3-1 (or the pseudogene TRBV3-2) to TRBJ2-7; 9 nucleotides agree with TRBD2. In DNA form, the CDR3 reads TGTGCCAGCAGCCAAGGGATCGCGGGAGGGGGGGAGCAGTACTTC. It specifies CASSQGIAGGGEQYF.